These 25 T cell receptor beta chains were sequenced from one sample in a study of T cell clonality in common variable immunodeficiency. For these TCRs, the target antigens are not known. General observations from the study: In common variable immunodeficiency, TCR beta chains reportedly carried fewer deletions and N-nucleotide insertions.

Method: immunoSEQ multiplex PCR; TCRdb's copy keeps in-frame clones and lacks some. This repertoire lists some 25,000 clones without singletons; approximately 3.8% sits in the top ten. Material: peripheral blood mononuclear cells. The receptors stem from a human donor with common variable immunodeficiency.

As regards this clone: The read ends 3 residues early relative to the CDR3; the germline J gene fills the gap. This rearrangement joins TRBV6-2 or TRBV6-3 to TRBJ2-1; D is ambiguous. CDR3 length: 17 residues. Trimming removed 5 bases at V and 3 bases at J, with 20 bases between. Germline V lookup: CDR1 MNHEY, CDR2 SVGEGT. The CDR3 sequence is CASSTRSAVNSYNEQFF. The sequenced CDR3 bases are TGTGCCAGCAGTACCCGGAGCGCAGTCAATAGCTACAATGAG.

Points on this clone: Read sequence stops 3 residues before the CDR3 end, and the germline J gene provides the missing end. The gene calls are TRBV7-9 and TRBJ1-1, with D unresolved. Trimming pared 6 bases from V and 7 bases from J, leaving 18 bases between. This CDR3 comprises 14 residues. The germline gives CDR1 SEHNR, CDR2 FQNEAQ (reference sequence). This CDR3 reads CASRYPRLEGEAFF. The sequenced part of the CDR3 DNA is TGTGCCAGCAGGTACCCGCGGTTGGAAGGTGAA.

The DNA read from the CDR3 is TGTGCCAGCAGTGAAGTGGACAGCCCAAATCAGCCC. The encoded protein is CASSEVDSPNQP. The whole CDR3 protein reads CASSEVDSPNQPQHF. This chain joins TRBV6-1 and TRBJ1-5, with D possibly being TRBD1 (6 bases). The CDR3 is cut off 3 residues early in the read; its end comes from the germline J gene. Trimming pared 1 base from V and 4 bases from J, leaving 11 bases between. This CDR3 has 15 residues. The germline V gene has CDR1 MNHNS and CDR2 SASEGT.

There are many counts of this clone. Coverage ceases 3 residues before the CDR3 finishes, and the germline J gene fills in the end. The V call is TRBV18, the J call TRBJ2-3, with TRBD2 identical over 9 bases. Per germline, CDR1 KGHSH and CDR2 LQKENI. CDR3 length: 16 residues. With 5 bases clipped from V and 4 bases from J, the junction kept 10 bases outside the gene matches. The part of the CDR3 DNA that was read is TGTGCCAGCTCAGAGCTTAGCGGGAGTAGCGCAGATACG. Protein: CASSELSGSSADT. The entire CDR3 sequence reads CASSELSGSSADTQYF.

This clone has only a few counts. The CDR3 end is not reached by the read, which stops 3 residues before it; the germline J gene fills it in. The chain couples TRBV20-1 to TRBJ2-5; 10 bases agree with TRBD1. This CDR3 contains 16 residues. The V gene end was trimmed by 4 bases and the J gene end by 5 bases; junction bases not matched to a gene: 13. Germline V CDR1 and CDR2: DFQATT, SNEGSKA (reference sequence). The CDR3 sequence is CSAKKPRDRGGETQYF. The CDR3 bases that were read are TGCAGTGCTAAAAAACCACGGGACAGGGGTGGGGAGACC.

This clone was counted at least ten times. The read gets to within 3 residues of the CDR3 end, and the germline J gene fills in the rest. This chain uses TRBV2 with TRBJ2-2; maybe TRBD1 (6 bases). V was pared by 5 bases and J by 5 bases, with 9 bases between. The CDR3 has 13 residues. The V gene's germline CDR1 is SNHLY and CDR2 FYNNEI. The part of the CDR3 DNA that was read is TGTGCCAGCAGTCTGCAGGGGACCGGGGAG. Its translation is CASSLQGTGE. The full CDR3 protein reads CASSLQGTGELFF.

This clone was seen more than once but under ten times. The read terminates 3 residues before the CDR3 end, so the remaining end is supplied by the germline J gene. The chain joins TRBV2 to TRBJ2-2, with D perhaps TRBD1 (5 bases). The germline V gene encodes CDR1 SNHLY and CDR2 FYNNEI. CDR3 size: 13 residues. Trimming removed 8 bases at V and 8 bases at J, with 15 bases between. The CDR3 DNA, read in part, is TGTGCCAGCGGGGCCGTTGGGATGGGGGAG. Its translation is CASGAVGMGE. The entire CDR3 protein is CASGAVGMGELFF.

This clone was seen repeatedly, ten times or more. Coverage ceases 3 residues before the CDR3 finishes, and the germline J gene fills in the end. The chain recombines TRBV5-4 with TRBJ1-2; 7 bases are shared with TRBD1. Germline assignment: CDR1 SGHNT and CDR2 YYREEE (reference sequence). CDR3 length equals 14 residues. Trimming took 0 bases from V and 6 from J; bases not matched to a gene: 5. The CDR3 bases that were read are TGTGCCAGCAGCTTGGACAGGGGTGGGAATGGC. Translation gives CASSLDRGGNG. The full CDR3 is CASSLDRGGNGYTF.

Worth noting for this clone: The sequence runs out 3 residues before the end of the CDR3; the remainder is reconstructed from the germline J gene. The rearrangement joins TRBV6-4 to TRBJ2-5, with D perhaps assigned TRBD1 or TRBD2 (6 bases each). Germline V CDR1 and CDR2: MRHNA, SNTAGT. The CDR3 runs 14 residues. V was shortened by 6 bases and J by 3 bases, with 14 bases between the two germline ends. CDR3 sequence: CASRARDTKETQYF. CDR3 DNA (partial): TGTGCCAGCAGAGCGCGGGACACCAAAGAGACC.

Only a few counts were recorded for this clone. The observed sequence ends 3 residues before the CDR3 terminus, with the missing tail filled in from the germline J gene. V usage is TRBV18 and J usage is TRBJ1-6; D unclear. Per the germline V gene, CDR1 is KGHSH and CDR2 is LQKENI. V lost 2 bases and J 6 bases, leaving 11 bases between the germline ends. The CDR3 extends over 15 amino acids. The covered CDR3 bases are TGTGCCAGCTCACCAGACCGCCGGGGTAATTCACCC. Its translation is CASSPDRRGNSP. The full CDR3 protein reads CASSPDRRGNSPLHF.

As for this clone: The observed sequence ends 3 residues before the CDR3 terminus, with the missing tail filled in from the germline J gene. This chain joins TRBV2 and TRBJ2-2; TRBD1 aligns across 7 bases. This CDR3 spans 12 amino acids. V lost 5 bases, J lost 6 bases, and 0 bases stayed unmatched. Germline CDR1 is SNHLY and CDR2 is FYNNEI. CDR3 sequence: CASSTGAGELFF. CDR3 bases read: TGTGCCAGCAGTACAGGGGCCGGGGAG.

Incomplete CDR3 DNA: TGTGCCTGGAAGCGGCAGCCGAACACTGAA. Protein sequence: CAWKRQPNTE. The full CDR3 protein is CAWKRQPNTEAFF. The genes are TRBV30 and TRBJ1-1, with D uncertain. Read data end 3 residues before the CDR3 end; the end is taken from the germline J gene. V was clipped by 4 bases and J by 1 base, with 10 bases between them. Germline loops: CDR1 GTSNPN, CDR2 SVGIG (reference sequence). The CDR3 totals 13 residues.

Details on this clone: The read gets to within 3 residues of the CDR3 end, and the germline J gene fills in the rest. This chain connects TRBV6-1 to TRBJ2-1; 10 nucleotides agree with TRBD2. The CDR3 is made up of 16 amino acids. Germline assignment: CDR1 MNHNS and CDR2 SASEGT. V lost 2 bases to trimming and J lost 4 bases; unmatched junction nucleotides: 5. Partial CDR3 DNA: TGTGCCAGCAGTGAACGAGGTAGCGGGAGGTACAATGAG. Its translation: CASSERGSGRYNE. The full CDR3 protein is CASSERGSGRYNEQFF.

Remarks on this clone: The read is 3 residues too short to cover the CDR3 end, so that end is filled in from the germline J gene. The gene calls are TRBV18 and TRBJ2-7, with 7 bases aligning to TRBD2. The CDR3 has 16 amino acids. V lost 3 bases and J lost 2; bases outside the gene matches: 10. Germline V gene lookup returns CDR1 KGHSH and CDR2 LQKENI. CDR3 DNA (partial): TGTGCCAGCTCACCCCTATTAGCGGGTTCTACCTACGAG. Its protein product is CASSPLLAGSTYE. From start to end, the CDR3 is CASSPLLAGSTYEQYF.

This clone was picked up a small number of times. The CDR3 is cut off 3 residues early in the read; its end comes from the germline J gene. The chain carries TRBV2 and TRBJ1-2, with 8 bases identical to TRBD1. V was clipped by 5 bases and J by 6 bases; unmatched bases: 5. Germline-derived CDR1 and CDR2 are SNHLY and FYNNEI. There are 13 residues in the CDR3. The DNA read from the CDR3 is TGTGCCAGCAGTATAAGGACAGGGCATGGC. Translation: CASSIRTGHG. The full CDR3 is CASSIRTGHGYTF.

This clone was found many times. Read data end 3 residues before the CDR3 end; the end is taken from the germline J gene. The chain joins TRBV27 to TRBJ2-7; 7 nucleotides line up with TRBD1. This CDR3 is 15 amino acids long. V was clipped by 5 bases and J by 6 bases; unmatched bases: 13. CDR1 is MNHEY, CDR2 SMNVEV, per germline (reference sequence). CDR3 residues: CASSPFGRGQSEQYF. CDR3 bases read: TGTGCCAGCAGTCCCTTTGGCAGGGGACAGTCCGAG.

This clone occurred many times. Read sequence stops 3 residues before the CDR3 end, and the germline J gene provides the missing end. The chain recombines TRBV2 with TRBJ2-1; possible D gene TRBD2, 6 bases. The V and J ends lost 3 bases and 4 bases respectively, with 16 bases between them. This CDR3 region has 16 residues. Germline V gene lookup returns CDR1 SNHLY and CDR2 FYNNEI. The CDR3 region is CASSDGLHILYNEQFF. The DNA read from the CDR3 is TGTGCCAGCAGTGACGGACTACATATTCTATACAATGAG. The full variable domain, completed using reference TRBV2 and TRBJ2-1, is EPEVTQTPSHQVTQMGQEVILRCVPISNHLYFYWYRQILGQKVEFLVSFYNNEISEKSEIFDDQFSVERPDGSNFTLKIRSTKLEDSAMYFCASSDGLHILYNEQFFGPGTRLTVL.

A note on this clone: The observed sequence ends 3 residues before the CDR3 terminus, with the missing tail filled in from the germline J gene. The chain joins TRBV29-1 to TRBJ1-2; 9 nucleotides line up with TRBD1. Germline loops: CDR1 SQVTM, CDR2 ANQGSEA. The V gene end was trimmed by 1 base and the J gene end by 4 bases; junction bases not matched to a gene: 7. The CDR3 is 15 residues long. The CDR3 here is CSVEGIRTGVYGYTF. The CDR3 DNA, read in part, is TGCAGCGTTGAAGGCATTAGGACAGGGGTCTATGGC.

This clone was detected many times. The read comes to an end 3 residues before the CDR3 does, leaving the germline J gene to fill in the end. This chain connects TRBV5-1 to TRBJ2-4, with D unclear. Trimming took off 0 bases at V and 0 bases at J, with 13 bases between the two ends. Germline V CDR1 and CDR2: SGHRS, YFSETQ. The CDR3 is 17 residues long. The sequenced part of the CDR3 DNA is TGCGCCAGCAGCTTGGCTTCCCCAGGAGTAGCCAAAAACATT. This encodes CASSLASPGVAKNI. The whole CDR3 is CASSLASPGVAKNIQYF.

At least ten counts were recorded for this clone. Read sequence stops 3 residues before the CDR3 end, and the germline J gene provides the missing end. The V call is TRBV6-4, the J call TRBJ2-1, with 13 bases aligning to TRBD2. Germline V CDR1 and CDR2: MRHNA, SNTAGT. CDR3 length: 15 amino acids. After removal of 4 bases from V and 6 bases from J, the junction contained 3 bases not matched to a gene. The CDR3 bases that were read are TGTGCCAGCAGTGCAGGGACTAGCGGGGTCAATGAG. Protein: CASSAGTSGVNE. The complete CDR3 protein is CASSAGTSGVNEQFF.

This clone appeared many times. The CDR3 is cut off 3 residues early in the read; its end comes from the germline J gene. The gene calls are TRBV10-1 and TRBJ2-4; D ambiguous. CDR3 length: 13 amino acids. Germline V gene lookup returns CDR1 WNHNN and CDR2 SYGVQD (reference sequence). Trimming removed 4 bases at V and 8 bases at J, with 12 bases between. The CDR3: CASSAGPEDIQYF. The sequenced CDR3 bases are TGCGCCAGCAGTGCTGGGCCTGAGGACATT.

The table lists this clone with many counts. The read comes to an end 3 residues before the CDR3 does, leaving the germline J gene to fill in the end. J is TRBJ2-5 and V is TRBV18, with TRBD1 as a possible D gene (6 bases). CDR1 is KGHSH, CDR2 LQKENI, per germline. CDR3 size: 12 residues. Deletions cut 11 bases from V and 1 base from J, with 11 bases between. The CDR3 bases that were read are TGTGCCTCAGGGGCGGGCCAAGAGACC. Its protein product is CASGAGQET. The CDR3 in full is CASGAGQETQYF.

Regarding this clone: The sequenced fragment ends 3 residues before the CDR3 boundary, so the rest is inferred from the germline J gene. The genes are TRBV7-9 and TRBJ1-2; D might be TRBD1 (6 bases). The CDR3 contains 14 residues. The V gene's germline CDR1 is SEHNR and CDR2 FQNEAQ (reference sequence). With 5 bases removed from V and 2 bases from J, the gap between germline ends came to 12 bases. CDR3 residues: CASSTRTGNYGYTF. CDR3 DNA (partial): TGTGCCAGCAGCACCAGAACAGGGAACTATGGC.

In the case of this clone: The read terminates 3 residues before the CDR3 end, so the remaining end is supplied by the germline J gene. The chain is built from TRBV7-6 and TRBJ2-5, with 9 nucleotides matching TRBD2. The CDR3 consists of 16 residues. V shed 1 base, J shed 5 bases, and the junction held 8 bases outside the gene matches. Per germline, CDR1 SGHVS and CDR2 FNYEAQ. CDR3: CASSLDPAGGVETQYF. Partial CDR3 DNA: TGTGCCAGCAGCTTAGATCCAGCGGGAGGTGTGGAGACC. The variable domain in full, completed from reference TRBV7-6 and TRBJ2-5, reads GAGVSQSPRYKVTKRGQDVALRCDPISGHVSLYWYRQALGQGPEFLTYFNYEAQQDKSGLPNDRFSAERPEGSISTLTIQRTEQRDSAMYRCASSLDPAGGVETQYFGPGTRLLVL.

This clone turned up a few times. The observed sequence ends 3 residues before the CDR3 terminus, with the missing tail filled in from the germline J gene. The identical CDR3 is also encoded by other nucleotide sequences in the sample. This sequence joins TRBV19 and TRBJ2-1, with 8 bases identical to TRBD1. Germline V CDR1 and CDR2: LNHDA, SQIVND (reference sequence). J gave up 2 bases and V 6 bases, and 15 bases lay outside the gene matches. The length of the CDR3 is 18 residues. CDR3: CASSSPQGALSTYNEQFF. The DNA read from the CDR3 is TGTGCCAGTAGCTCCCCCCAGGGGGCCCTTTCGACCTACAATGAG.